The entry below describes one T cell receptor (beta chain). This study enrolled people aged 18 to 89 from about two dozen US geographic areas. Donors in Cohort 3 who had recovered were those with two negative PCRs, healthcare professional clearance, or resolution of their symptoms. This record belongs to a study of blood T cell repertoires in COVID-19. This CDR3 region has 13 residues. Germline loops: CDR1 SQVTM, CDR2 ANQGSEA. With V trimmed by 6 bases and J by 0 bases, 4 bases remained unmatched. Authors' methods: Estimated nucleated cell counts came from reference gene primer amplification. Method: immunoSEQ multiplex PCR; TCRdb's copy keeps in-frame clones and lacks some. The V and J calls and the clone size are those of that table, but D and trimming were determined from the DNA. The sample shows a few hundred thousand clones, 85% of them seen only once.

This TCR was recovered from a woman in her fifties or sixties who had recovered from COVID-19. The chain has TRBV29-1 and TRBJ1-1; 7 nucleotides agree with TRBD1. Sequencing was done on a sample of PBMCs or T cells enriched from blood (not recorded which). CDR3 nucleotides: TGCAGCGTGGGGGGACAGATGAACACTGAAGCTTTCTTT. Residues: CSVGGQMNTEAFF.